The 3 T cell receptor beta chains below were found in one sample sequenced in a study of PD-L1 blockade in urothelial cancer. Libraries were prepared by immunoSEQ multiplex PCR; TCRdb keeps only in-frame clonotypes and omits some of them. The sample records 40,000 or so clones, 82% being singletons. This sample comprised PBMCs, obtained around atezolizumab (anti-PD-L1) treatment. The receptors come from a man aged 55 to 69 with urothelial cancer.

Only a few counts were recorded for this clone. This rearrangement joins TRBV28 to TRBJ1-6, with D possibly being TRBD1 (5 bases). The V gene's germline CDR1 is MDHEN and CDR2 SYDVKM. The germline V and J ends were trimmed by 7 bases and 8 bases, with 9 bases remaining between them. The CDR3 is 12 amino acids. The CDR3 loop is CASISGDSPLHF. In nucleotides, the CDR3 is TGTGCCAGCATTTCGGGGGATTCACCCCTCCACTTT.

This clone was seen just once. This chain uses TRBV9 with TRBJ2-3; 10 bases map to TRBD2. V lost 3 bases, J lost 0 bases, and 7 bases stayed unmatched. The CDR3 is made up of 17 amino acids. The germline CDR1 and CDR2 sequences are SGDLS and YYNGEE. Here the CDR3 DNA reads TGTGCCAGCAGCGACGATACTAGCGGGGCTAGCACAGATACGCAGTATTTT. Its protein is CASSDDTSGASTDTQYF.

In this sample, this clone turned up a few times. The CDR3 is CASSSSPGGSYEQYF. The CDR3 DNA is TGTGCCAGTAGTAGCAGCCCCGGGGGTTCCTACGAGCAGTACTTC. The V gene is TRBV19, the J gene TRBJ2-7, with TRBD2 as a possible D gene (6 bases). This CDR3 is built from 15 residues. The V and J ends lost 4 bases and 1 base respectively, with 14 bases between them. Looked up from germline, CDR1 is LNHDA and CDR2 is SQIVND (reference sequence).